This T cell receptor (beta chain) was identified in a study of blood T cell repertoires in COVID-19. At the level of the study: The analysed material was cDNA or gDNA that came from T cells, B-cell-depleted T cells, or PBMCs.

The method was immunoSEQ multiplex PCR; TCRdb's version includes in-frame clones alone and lacks a portion of them. The sample includes about 240,000 clones, around 86% of them seen just once. Germline loops: CDR1 LNHNV, CDR2 YYDKDF (reference sequence). J gave up 0 bases and V 0 bases, and 8 bases lay outside the gene matches. This CDR3 is built from 19 residues. Self-reported history from a screening survey and questionnaire set each donor's cohort. V usage is TRBV15 and J usage is TRBJ1-5, with TRBD1 matching 10 bases. This TCR was sampled from a woman between 40 and 55 years old with acute COVID-19. Sequencing was carried out using PBMCs or T cells enriched from blood (not recorded which). Here the CDR3 reads CATSRDRDRGVGSNQPQHF. The CDR3 DNA reads as TGTGCCACCAGCAGAGACCGGGACAGGGGTGTAGGTAGCAATCAGCCCCAGCATTTT.